This T cell receptor (beta chain) comes out of a study of siplizumab effects on memory and regulatory T cells. CDR1 and CDR2 (germline): SGHVS, FNYEAQ. This CDR3 is 15 amino acids long. Germline trimming cut 6 bases from V and 0 bases from J; bases unmatched to any gene: 8. The repertoire was sequenced with immunoSEQ multiplex PCR; TCRdb's copy has only in-frame clones and lacks some. The sample includes roughly 68,000 clones, approximately 87% of them seen just once. The source of this sequence is a human donor in good health. The sample comprised memory CD4+ T cells sorted from blood. This chain connects TRBV7-6 to TRBJ2-7; 7 nucleotides match TRBD1. The chain's CDR3 is CASSQTGYSSYEQYF. The CDR3 bases are TGTGCCAGCAGTCAGACAGGGTACAGCTCCTACGAGCAGTACTTC. The whole variable domain, filled in from reference TRBV7-6 and TRBJ2-7, reads GAGVSQSPRYKVTKRGQDVALRCDPISGHVSLYWYRQALGQGPEFLTYFNYEAQQDKSGLPNDRFSAERPEGSISTLTIQRTEQRDSAMYRCASSQTGYSSYEQYFGPGTRLTVT.